The 30 T cell receptor beta chains below were found in one sample sequenced in a study of Graves' ophthalmopathy and Graves' hyperthyroidism. Amplified material comprised TCR beta CDR3 regions derived from RNA transcripts. HTBI primers were used in a first-round RT-PCR, which preceded a second-round multiplex PCR. TCRdb re-called the multiplex PCR reads with MiXCR, one entry per CDR3 protein. The data contain roughly 700,000 distinct CDR3 sequences, roughly 40% of them singletons. Sequences were obtained from peripheral blood. The receptors were gathered from an adult man with Graves' ophthalmopathy.

The chain joins TRBV7-2 to TRBJ1-2; TRBD1 aligns across 8 bases. Losses at the gene ends were 7 bases for V and 8 bases for J; bases not matched to a gene: 6. The germline V gene has CDR1 SGHTA and CDR2 FQGNSA. The CDR3 length is 12 residues. CDR3 residues: CASTWTGRGYTF. The CDR3 nucleotides read TGTGCCAGCACCTGGACAGGGCGCGGCTACACCTTC.

This clonotype was counted only a few times. Sequence at one end of the junction differs from germline and may be a read error. This chain connects TRBV10-3 to TRBJ1-1; D gene ambiguous. CDR3 length: 14 residues. Looked up from germline, CDR1 is ENHRY and CDR2 is SYGVKD. The CDR3 DNA reads as TGTGCCAGCAGTGAAGCGGCAGCTAACACTGAAGCTTTCTTT. Translated: CASSEAAANTEAFF.

As for this clonotype: Sequence at one end of the junction differs from germline and may be a read error. This rearrangement joins TRBV5-5 to TRBJ1-6; 7 bases are shared with TRBD1. The CDR3 loop spans 14 amino acids. Germline V gene data show CDR1 as SGHKS and CDR2 as YYEKEE (reference sequence). The chain's CDR3 is CASSSSTGFSPLHF. The CDR3 bases are TGTGCTAGCAGCTCATCGACAGGGTTTTCACCCCTCCACTTT.

V gene TRBV7-9 combines with J gene TRBJ1-5, with 7 nucleotides matching TRBD1. This CDR3 contains 14 residues. J lost 7 bases, V lost 5 bases, and 8 bases had no gene match. CDR1 is SEHNR, CDR2 FQNEAQ, per germline (reference sequence). The CDR3 DNA follows: TGTGCCAGCAGCGTAACAGGGGCTTGGCAGCCCCAGCATTTT. Translation: CASSVTGAWQPQHF.

The rearrangement uses TRBV29-1 and TRBJ2-7; 7 nucleotides align to TRBD1. The CDR3 has 14 residues. The V gene's germline CDR1 is SQVTM and CDR2 ANQGSEA. As DNA, the CDR3 is TGCAGTGCTAGCCCTCCCGACAGGGTCTACGAGCAGTACTTC. Translation gives CSASPPDRVYEQYF.

This sequence joins TRBV10-3 and TRBJ2-6; unclear D gene. Trimming removed 2 bases at V and 12 bases at J, with 5 bases between. The CDR3 consists of 11 residues. Germline values: CDR1 ENHRY, CDR2 SYGVKD. The chain's CDR3 is CAISEDRVLTF. As DNA, the CDR3 is TGTGCCATCAGTGAGGACCGCGTCCTGACTTTC.

V and J are TRBV29-1 and TRBJ1-1; 7 bases map to TRBD1. Germline V gene data show CDR1 as SQVTM and CDR2 as ANQGSEA. Trimming removed 0 bases from V and 6 bases from J; junction bases left unmatched: 10. The CDR3 runs to 15 residues. The CDR3 is CSVEDLRGVPAEAFF. CDR3 bases: TGCAGCGTTGAAGATCTCAGGGGGGTACCGGCTGAAGCTTTCTTT.

The chain is built from TRBV29-1 and TRBJ2-7, with TRBD1 matching over 8 bases. Germline-derived CDR1 and CDR2 are SQVTM and ANQGSEA. V gave up 1 base and J gave up 3 bases; unmatched junction bases: 8. The CDR3 runs to 15 residues. CDR3 residues: CSVEAPGQEFYEQYF. The CDR3 DNA reads TGCAGCGTTGAAGCTCCGGGACAGGAGTTCTACGAGCAGTACTTC.

A few counts support this clonotype. Mismatch with germline at one junction end may stem from a read error. The gene calls are TRBV7-2 and TRBJ1-2; maybe TRBD1 (6 bases). This CDR3 has 14 residues. Germline V gives CDR1 SGHTA, CDR2 FQGNSA. CDR3 sequence: CASSLEGGVYGYTF. CDR3 bases: TGTGCCAGCAGCTTAGAGGGGGGAGTCTATGGCTATACCTTC.

Remarks on this clonotype: Mismatch with germline at one junction end may stem from a read error. The chain couples TRBV24-1 to TRBJ1-5, with 7 bases that match TRBD1. The CDR3 totals 15 residues. Germline CDR1 and CDR2: KGHDR and SFDVKD. The CDR3 DNA reads TGTGCCAGCAGTTCACCATTGACAGGGAGGCAGCCCCAGCATTTT. Encoded protein: CASSSPLTGRQPQHF.

This clonotype came up many times. The chain has TRBV29-1 and TRBJ1-1; D perhaps matches TRBD1 (6 bases). The length of the CDR3 is 14 residues. Between the trimmed V and J ends, which lost 4 bases and 1 base, there was a span of 13 bases. The germline V gene encodes CDR1 SQVTM and CDR2 ANQGSEA. CDR3 sequence reads: CSVAGGQPNTEAFF. CDR3 sequence (DNA): TGCAGCGTTGCCGGGGGCCAGCCGAACACTGAAGCTTTCTTT.

This clonotype was seen only once. A much larger clonotype is one base distant, so this may be a read error. This chain uses TRBV11-2 with TRBJ2-2, with 7 bases aligning to TRBD1. From germline, CDR1 is SGHAT and CDR2 FQNNGV. The CDR3 extends over 15 amino acids. Written as DNA, the CDR3 is TGTGCCAGCAGCTGGGGACACGAAAAGCAGGGGGAGCTGGTTTTT. This codes for CASSWGHEKQGELVF.

A few counts support this clonotype. V usage is TRBV19 and J usage is TRBJ2-7; D ambiguous. This CDR3 has 13 amino acids. Germline CDR1 and CDR2: LNHDA and SQIVND (reference sequence). The V end lost 8 bases, the J end lost 0 bases, and 11 bases lay between the germline ends. CDR3 nucleotide sequence: TGTGCCAGTCGGCAGTCGAGCTCCTACGAGCAGTACTTC. Protein product: CASRQSSSYEQYF.

The chain carries TRBV10-3 and TRBJ2-5; 7 nucleotides match TRBD1. The CDR3 sequence is 11 residues long. CDR1 ENHRY and CDR2 SYGVKD come from the germline V gene. V trimming: 6 bases; J trimming: 9 bases; junction bases outside the gene matches: 4. CDR3 sequence reads: CAISRDRSQYF. The CDR3 DNA sequence: TGTGCCATCAGCCGGGACAGATCCCAGTACTTC.

The chain has TRBV7-9 and TRBJ2-2; D may correspond to TRBD1 or TRBD2 (5 bases each). CDR1 is SEHNR, CDR2 FQNEAQ, per germline (reference sequence). The CDR3 covers 11 residues. V gave up 5 bases and J gave up 13 bases, with 11 bases separating them. CDR3 nucleotide sequence: TGTGCCAGCAGCCCCTGGGGGACGCTGTTTTTT. Residues: CASSPWGTLFF. Full variable domain (missing parts from reference TRBV7-9 and TRBJ2-2): DTGVSQNPRHKITKRGQNVTFRCDPISEHNRLYWYRQTLGQGPEFLTYFQNEAQLEKSRLLSDRFSAERPKGSFSTLEIQRTEQGDSAMYLCASSPWGTLFFGEGSRLTVL.

The sample holds a few counts of this clonotype. At one end, the junction sequence differs from germline, possibly due to a read error. The V call is TRBV24-1, the J call TRBJ1-5; 10 bases agree with TRBD1. The germline CDR1 and CDR2 sequences are KGHDR and SFDVKD. CDR3 length: 15 amino acids. CDR3 nucleotides: TGTGCCAGCAGTGGGGGACAGGGGAGCAATCAGCCCCAGCATTTT. This translates into CASSGGQGSNQPQHF.

On this clonotype itself: Sequence at one end of the junction differs from germline and may be a read error. The chain is built from TRBV10-3 and TRBJ1-2; TRBD1 matches at 9 bases. Looked up from germline, CDR1 is ENHRY and CDR2 is SYGVKD. CDR3 size: 14 residues. CDR3 DNA: TGTACCATCAGTGGGACAGGGCGGAATGATGGCTACACCTTC. Translated: CTISGTGRNDGYTF.

V gene TRBV29-1 combines with J gene TRBJ2-1, with 11 positions matching TRBD1. V was clipped by 4 bases and J by 7 bases; unmatched bases: 6. The CDR3 has 14 residues. Germline V CDR1 and CDR2: SQVTM, ANQGSEA. In nucleotides, the CDR3 is TGCAGCGTTGCTGGGACAGGGGGACTAAATGAGCAGTTCTTC. This codes for CSVAGTGGLNEQFF.

This clonotype was seen many times. The J gene is TRBJ1-2, the V gene TRBV16; no firm D call. From germline, CDR1 is KGHSY and CDR2 FQNENV. V lost 2 bases to trimming and J lost 4 bases, with 8 bases between them. This CDR3 region has 13 residues. The CDR3 region has the DNA TGTGCCAGCAGCCAAGGCGGGATCTATGGCTACACCTTC. Residues: CASSQGGIYGYTF.

This clonotype was counted a single time. V gene TRBV5-8 combines with J gene TRBJ1-6; TRBD1 is a possible D gene (6 bases). The length of the CDR3 is 15 residues. V shed 4 bases and J shed 7 bases, with 15 bases lying between them. Germline V gene lookup returns CDR1 SGHTS and CDR2 YDEGEE. The CDR3 nucleotides are TGTGCCAGCAGCGGAAAAGGACAGCAAAATTCACCCCTCCACTTT. Residues: CASSGKGQQNSPLHF.

The chain has TRBV5-1 and TRBJ2-7; tentative D call: TRBD2 (5 bases). From germline, CDR1 is SGHRS and CDR2 YFSETQ. There are 16 residues in the CDR3. Trimming shortened V by 7 bases and J by 0 bases, and 20 bases separated the two germline ends. The CDR3 loop reads CASAEERKYNSYEQYF. DNA of the CDR3: TGCGCCAGCGCGGAGGAACGAAAATACAACTCCTACGAGCAGTACTTC.

The chain employs TRBV25-1 and TRBJ2-2; 9 bases align to TRBD2. V lost 9 bases and J lost 4; bases outside the gene matches: 18. From germline, CDR1 is MGHDK and CDR2 SYGVNS. The CDR3 extends over 18 amino acids. The CDR3 sequence: CASSMESGGRAGTGELFF. In DNA form, the CDR3 reads TGTGCCAGTAGTATGGAGTCTGGCGGGAGGGCCGGCACCGGGGAGCTGTTTTTT.

The V gene is TRBV25-1, the J gene TRBJ1-4, with D tentatively TRBD1 (5 bases). Trimming shortened V by 6 bases and J by 0 bases, and 14 bases separated the two germline ends. Germline V gives CDR1 MGHDK, CDR2 SYGVNS. This CDR3 contains 16 residues. The CDR3 sequence: CASSPGDSATNEKLFF. The CDR3 nucleotides read TGTGCCAGCAGCCCAGGAGACAGTGCAACTAATGAAAAACTGTTTTTT. The whole variable domain, filled in from reference TRBV25-1 and TRBJ1-4, reads EADIYQTPRYLVIGTGKKITLECSQTMGHDKMYWYQQDPGMELHLIHYSYGVNSTEKGDLSSESTVSRIRTEHFPLTLESARPSHTSQYLCASSPGDSATNEKLFFGSGTQLSVL.

In this sample, this clonotype turned up many times. The gene calls are TRBV20-1 and TRBJ1-5; D gene uncertain. CDR1 is DFQATT and CDR2 is SNEGSKA in the germline V gene (reference sequence). With 3 bases removed from V and 13 bases from J, the gap between germline ends came to 13 bases. The CDR3 has 11 amino acids. CDR3 bases: TGCAGTGCTAGGAGCCCCTCAAGACAGCATTTT. It codes for CSARSPSRQHF.

This clonotype appeared a single time. The J gene is TRBJ1-1, the V gene TRBV6-1, with a tentative D call TRBD1 (6 bases). The germline gives CDR1 MNHNS, CDR2 SASEGT. Trimming removed 5 bases from V and 4 bases from J, with 14 bases in between. CDR3 size: 14 residues. CDR3 amino acids: CASSYAPGVTEAFF. In DNA form, the CDR3 reads TGTGCCAGCAGTTACGCCCCAGGGGTCACTGAAGCTTTCTTT.

V and J are TRBV2 and TRBJ1-1, with a possible D match to TRBD1 (6 bases). Germline CDR1 reads SNHLY; CDR2 reads FYNNEI. CDR3 length: 15 amino acids. V lost 3 bases and J lost 5, with 16 bases in between. The CDR3 spells CASSEALGGRTEAFF. The CDR3 DNA sequence: TGTGCCAGCAGTGAGGCCCTAGGGGGTCGGACTGAAGCTTTCTTT.

This clonotype showed up many times. The gene calls are TRBV7-6 and TRBJ1-1; D not resolved. Germline V gene data show CDR1 as SGHVS and CDR2 as FNYEAQ. The CDR3 extends over 13 amino acids. Deletions cut 5 bases from V and 0 bases from J, with 7 bases between. This chain's CDR3 is CASSVTLNTEAFF. CDR3 DNA sequence: TGTGCCAGCAGCGTTACATTGAACACTGAAGCTTTCTTT.

The chain recombines TRBV7-2 with TRBJ2-5; D may correspond to TRBD1 or TRBD2 (5 bases each). From germline, CDR1 is SGHTA and CDR2 FQGNSA. There are 16 residues in the CDR3. Deletions cut 5 bases from V and 2 bases from J, with 18 bases between. CDR3 sequence reads: CASSLTELGPQETQYF. CDR3 nucleotides: TGTGCCAGCAGCCTTACCGAACTGGGACCTCAAGAGACCCAGTACTTC.

Comment on this clonotype: A single base separates this from a much larger clone, so it may be a read error. The final CDR3 position lacks the conserved phenylalanine or tryptophan, pointing to a likely read error. The rearrangement joins TRBV7-2 to TRBJ2-7, with D perhaps being TRBD1 or TRBD2 (5 bases each). Per the germline V gene, CDR1 is SGHTA and CDR2 is FQGNSA. CDR3 size: 15 residues. V dropped 5 bases and J dropped 3 bases, with 17 bases sitting between them. The CDR3 DNA sequence: TGTGCCAGCAGCATCGGGGCAGGGTTGGGCTACGAGCAGTACCTC. Its protein is CASSIGAGLGYEQYL.

Comment on this clonotype: A clone one base away is much larger, so this may be a read error. A read error is likely, as this CDR3 ends without the conserved phenylalanine or tryptophan. The chain couples TRBV19 to TRBJ1-1, with 9 bases fitting TRBD1. Germline-derived CDR1 and CDR2 are LNHDA and SQIVND (reference sequence). The CDR3 loop spans 14 amino acids. V was clipped by 8 bases and J by 3 bases; unmatched bases: 7. The CDR3 DNA reads as TGTGCCAGTGGATACAGGGGGCTGGACACTGAAGCTTTCTCT. Its translation is CASGYRGLDTEAFS.